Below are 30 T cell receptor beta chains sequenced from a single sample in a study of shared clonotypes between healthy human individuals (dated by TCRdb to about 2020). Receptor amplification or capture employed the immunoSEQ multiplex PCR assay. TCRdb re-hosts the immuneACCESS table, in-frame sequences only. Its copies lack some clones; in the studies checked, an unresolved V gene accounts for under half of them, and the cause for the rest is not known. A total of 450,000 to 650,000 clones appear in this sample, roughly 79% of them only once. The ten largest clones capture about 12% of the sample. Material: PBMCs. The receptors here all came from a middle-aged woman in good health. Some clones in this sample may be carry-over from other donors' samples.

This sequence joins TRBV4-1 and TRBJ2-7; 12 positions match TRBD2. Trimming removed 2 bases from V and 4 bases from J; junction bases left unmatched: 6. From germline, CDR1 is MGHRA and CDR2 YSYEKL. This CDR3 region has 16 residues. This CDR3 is CASSQSPTSGSYEQYF. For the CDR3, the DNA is TGCGCCAGCAGCCAATCTCCGACTAGCGGGAGTTACGAGCAGTACTTC.

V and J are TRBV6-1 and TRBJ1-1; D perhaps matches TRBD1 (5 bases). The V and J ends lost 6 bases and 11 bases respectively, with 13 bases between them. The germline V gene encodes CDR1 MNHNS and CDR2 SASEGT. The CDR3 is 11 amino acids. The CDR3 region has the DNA TGTGCCAGCAGGGACACGAGTTATGCTTTCTTT. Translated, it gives CASRDTSYAFF.

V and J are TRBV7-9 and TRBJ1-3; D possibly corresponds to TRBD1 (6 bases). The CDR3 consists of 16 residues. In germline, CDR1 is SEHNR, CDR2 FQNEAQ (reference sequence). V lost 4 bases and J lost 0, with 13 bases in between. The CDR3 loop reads CASSYAGVHSGNTIYF. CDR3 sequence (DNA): TGTGCCAGCAGCTATGCAGGGGTACACTCTGGAAACACCATATATTTT.

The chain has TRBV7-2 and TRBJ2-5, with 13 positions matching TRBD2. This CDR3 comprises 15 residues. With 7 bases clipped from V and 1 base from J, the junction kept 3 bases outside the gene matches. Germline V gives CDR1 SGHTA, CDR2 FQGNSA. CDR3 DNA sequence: TGTGCCAGCACTAGACTAGCGGGAGGCCAAGAGACCCAGTACTTC. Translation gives CASTRLAGGQETQYF.

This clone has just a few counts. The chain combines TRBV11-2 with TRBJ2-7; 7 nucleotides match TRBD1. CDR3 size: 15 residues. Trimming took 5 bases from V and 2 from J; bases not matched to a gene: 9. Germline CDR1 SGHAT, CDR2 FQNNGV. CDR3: CASSTWGQLTYEQYF. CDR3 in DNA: TGTGCCAGCAGCACATGGGGACAGCTAACCTACGAGCAGTACTTC. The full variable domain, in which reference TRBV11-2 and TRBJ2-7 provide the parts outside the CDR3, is EAGVAQSPRYKIIEKRQSVAFWCNPISGHATLYWYQQILGQGPKLLIQFQNNGVVDDSQLPKDRFSAERLKGVDSTLKIQPAKLEDSAVYLCASSTWGQLTYEQYFGPGTRLTVT.

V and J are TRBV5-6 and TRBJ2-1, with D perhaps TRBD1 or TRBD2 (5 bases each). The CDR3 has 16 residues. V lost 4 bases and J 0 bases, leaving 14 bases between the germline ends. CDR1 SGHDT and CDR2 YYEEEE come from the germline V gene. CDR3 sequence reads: CASSPVGESSYNEQFF. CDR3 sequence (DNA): TGTGCCAGCAGCCCCGTAGGGGAGAGCTCCTACAATGAGCAGTTCTTC.

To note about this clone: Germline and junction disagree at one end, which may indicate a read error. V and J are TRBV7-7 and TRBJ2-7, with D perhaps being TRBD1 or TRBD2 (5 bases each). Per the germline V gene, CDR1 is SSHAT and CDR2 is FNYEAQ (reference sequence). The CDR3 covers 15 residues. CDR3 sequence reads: CASSQGTGPAYEQYF. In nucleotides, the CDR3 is TGTGCTAGCAGCCAAGGGACCGGACCAGCCTACGAGCAGTACTTC.

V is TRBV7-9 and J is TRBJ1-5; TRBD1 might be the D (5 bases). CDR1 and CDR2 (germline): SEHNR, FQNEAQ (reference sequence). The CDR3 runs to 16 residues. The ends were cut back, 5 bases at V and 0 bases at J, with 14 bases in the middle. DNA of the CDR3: TGTGCCAGCAGCCTAGGAGGGGCTGGTAGCAATCAGCCCCAGCATTTT. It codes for CASSLGGAGSNQPQHF.

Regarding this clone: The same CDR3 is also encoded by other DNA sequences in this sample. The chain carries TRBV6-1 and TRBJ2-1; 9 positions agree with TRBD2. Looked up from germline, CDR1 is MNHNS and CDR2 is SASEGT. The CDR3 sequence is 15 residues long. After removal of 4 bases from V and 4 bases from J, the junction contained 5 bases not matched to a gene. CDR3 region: CASSVTSGAYNEQFF. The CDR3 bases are TGTGCCAGCAGTGTGACTAGCGGCGCGTACAATGAGCAGTTCTTC.

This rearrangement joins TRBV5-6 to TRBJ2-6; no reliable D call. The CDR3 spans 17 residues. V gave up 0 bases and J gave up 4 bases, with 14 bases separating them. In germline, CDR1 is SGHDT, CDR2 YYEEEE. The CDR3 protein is CASSLGTFTSGANVLTF. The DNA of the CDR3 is TGTGCCAGCAGCTTGGGGACCTTTACGAGCGGGGCCAACGTCCTGACTTTC.

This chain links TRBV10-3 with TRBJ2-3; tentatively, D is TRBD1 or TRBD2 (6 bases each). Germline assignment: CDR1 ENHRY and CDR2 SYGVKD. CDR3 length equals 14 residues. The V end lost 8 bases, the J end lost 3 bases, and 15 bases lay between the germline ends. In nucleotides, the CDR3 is TGTGCCATCGGTGGGGGGCTAAGTACAGATACGCAGTATTTT. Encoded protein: CAIGGGLSTDTQYF.

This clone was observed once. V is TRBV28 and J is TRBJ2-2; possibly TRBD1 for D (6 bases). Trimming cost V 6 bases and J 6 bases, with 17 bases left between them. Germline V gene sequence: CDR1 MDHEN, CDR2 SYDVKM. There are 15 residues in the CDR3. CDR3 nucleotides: TGTGCCAGCAGCCGCACAGGGTTTAACGCCGGGGAGCTGTTTTTT. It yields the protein CASSRTGFNAGELFF. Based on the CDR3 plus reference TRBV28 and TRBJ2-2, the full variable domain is DVKVTQSSRYLVKRTGEKVFLECVQDMDHENMFWYRQDPGLGLRLIYFSYDVKMKEKGDIPEGYSVSREKKERFSLILESASTNQTSMYLCASSRTGFNAGELFFGEGSRLTVL.

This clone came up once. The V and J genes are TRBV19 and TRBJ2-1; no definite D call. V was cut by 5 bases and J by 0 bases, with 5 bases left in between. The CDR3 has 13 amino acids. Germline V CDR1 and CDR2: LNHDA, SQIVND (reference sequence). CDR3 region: CASSLGSYNEQFF. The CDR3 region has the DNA TGTGCCAGTAGTCTTGGCTCCTACAATGAGCAGTTCTTC.

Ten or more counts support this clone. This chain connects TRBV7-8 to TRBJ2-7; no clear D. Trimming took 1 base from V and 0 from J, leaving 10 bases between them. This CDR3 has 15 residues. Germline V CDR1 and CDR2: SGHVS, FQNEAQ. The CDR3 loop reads CASSLGGLSSYEQYF. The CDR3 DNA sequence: TGTGCCAGCAGCTTAGGTGGCCTCAGCTCCTACGAGCAGTACTTC.

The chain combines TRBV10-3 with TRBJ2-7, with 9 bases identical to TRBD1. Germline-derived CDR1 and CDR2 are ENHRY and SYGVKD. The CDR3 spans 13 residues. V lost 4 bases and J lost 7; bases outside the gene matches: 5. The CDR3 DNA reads TGTGCCATCAGTGCGGGGGACAGGGTTGAGCAGTACTTC. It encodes CAISAGDRVEQYF.

In nucleotides, the CDR3 is TGTGCCAGCAGCTTTCGCCAGGGGGGCTACGAGCAGTACTTC. It codes for CASSFRQGGYEQYF. The rearrangement links TRBV5-6 to TRBJ2-7, with D perhaps matching TRBD1 (7 bases). The CDR3 length is 14 residues. The V end lost 2 bases, the J end lost 3 bases, and 12 bases lay between the germline ends. Germline lookup yields CDR1 SGHDT and CDR2 YYEEEE.

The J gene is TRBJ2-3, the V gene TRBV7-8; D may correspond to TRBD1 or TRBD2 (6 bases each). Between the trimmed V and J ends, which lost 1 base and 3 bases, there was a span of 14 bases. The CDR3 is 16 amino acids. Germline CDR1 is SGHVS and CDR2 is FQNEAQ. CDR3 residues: CASSLGTLGGTDTQYF. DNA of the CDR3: TGTGCCAGCAGCTTAGGGACCCTAGGGGGGACAGATACGCAGTATTTT. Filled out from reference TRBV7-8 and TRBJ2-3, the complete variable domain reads GAGVSQSPRYKVAKRGQDVALRCDPISGHVSLFWYQQALGQGPEFLTYFQNEAQLDKSGLPSDRFFAERPEGSVSTLKIQRTQQEDSAVYLCASSLGTLGGTDTQYFGPGTRLTVL.

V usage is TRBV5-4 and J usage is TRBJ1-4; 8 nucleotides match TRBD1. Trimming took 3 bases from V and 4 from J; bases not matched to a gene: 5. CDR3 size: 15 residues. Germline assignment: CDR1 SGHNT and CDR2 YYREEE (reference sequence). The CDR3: CASSSGTGGNEKLFF. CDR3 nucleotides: TGTGCCAGCAGCTCAGGGACAGGTGGTAATGAAAAACTGTTTTTT.

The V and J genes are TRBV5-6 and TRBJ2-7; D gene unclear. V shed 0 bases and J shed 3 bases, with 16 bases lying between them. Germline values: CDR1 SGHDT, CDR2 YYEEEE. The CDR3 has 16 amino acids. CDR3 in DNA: TGTGCCAGCAGCTTGGCCTCGGTGCGTCCTCTCTACGAGCAGTACTTC. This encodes CASSLASVRPLYEQYF.

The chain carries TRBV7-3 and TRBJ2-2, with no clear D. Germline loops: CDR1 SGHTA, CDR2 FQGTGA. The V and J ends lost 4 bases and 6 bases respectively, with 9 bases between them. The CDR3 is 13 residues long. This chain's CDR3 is CASSSQPPGELFF. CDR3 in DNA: TGTGCCAGCAGCTCCCAACCCCCCGGGGAGCTGTTTTTT.

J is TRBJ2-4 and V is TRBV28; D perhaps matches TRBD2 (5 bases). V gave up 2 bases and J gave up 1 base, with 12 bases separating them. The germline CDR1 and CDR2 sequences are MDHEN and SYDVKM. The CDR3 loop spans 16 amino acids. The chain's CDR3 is CASSLSGLGAKNIQYF. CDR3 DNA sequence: TGTGCCAGCAGTTTAAGCGGCCTAGGGGCCAAAAACATTCAGTACTTC.

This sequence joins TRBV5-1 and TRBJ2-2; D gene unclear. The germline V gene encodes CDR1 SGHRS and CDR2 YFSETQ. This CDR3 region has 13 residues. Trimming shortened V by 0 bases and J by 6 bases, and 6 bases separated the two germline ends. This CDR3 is CASSLAWAGELFF. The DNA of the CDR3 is TGCGCCAGCAGCTTGGCCTGGGCCGGGGAGCTGTTTTTT.

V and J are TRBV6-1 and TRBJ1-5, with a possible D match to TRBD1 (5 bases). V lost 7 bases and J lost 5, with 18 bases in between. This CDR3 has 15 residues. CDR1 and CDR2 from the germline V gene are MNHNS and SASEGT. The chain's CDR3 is CASKTELWGYQPQHF. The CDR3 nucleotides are TGTGCCAGCAAGACAGAACTATGGGGCTATCAGCCCCAGCATTTT.

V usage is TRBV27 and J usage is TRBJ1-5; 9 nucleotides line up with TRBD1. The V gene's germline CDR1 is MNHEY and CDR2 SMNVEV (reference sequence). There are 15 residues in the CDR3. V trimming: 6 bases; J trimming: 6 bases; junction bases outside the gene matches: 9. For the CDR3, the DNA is TGTGCCAGCAGACCCCTGGGACAGGGCGGTCAGCCCCAGCATTTT. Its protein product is CASRPLGQGGQPQHF.

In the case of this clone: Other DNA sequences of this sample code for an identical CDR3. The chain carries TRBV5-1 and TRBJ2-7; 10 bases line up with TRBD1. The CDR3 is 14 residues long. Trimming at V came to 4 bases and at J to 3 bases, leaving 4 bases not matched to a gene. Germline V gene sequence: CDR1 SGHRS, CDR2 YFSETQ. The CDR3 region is CASSNGQGGYEQYF. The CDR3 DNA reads TGCGCCAGCAGCAACGGACAGGGGGGCTACGAGCAGTACTTC.

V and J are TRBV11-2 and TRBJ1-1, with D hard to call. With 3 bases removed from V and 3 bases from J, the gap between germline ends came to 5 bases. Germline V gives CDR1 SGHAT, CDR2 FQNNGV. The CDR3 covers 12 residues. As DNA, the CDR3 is TGTGCCAGCAGCTTTTTTGACACTGAAGCTTTCTTT. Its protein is CASSFFDTEAFF.

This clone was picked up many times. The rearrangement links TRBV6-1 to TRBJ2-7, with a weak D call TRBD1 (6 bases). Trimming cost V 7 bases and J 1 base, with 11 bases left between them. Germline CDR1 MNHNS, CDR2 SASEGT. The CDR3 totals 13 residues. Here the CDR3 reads CASTKGESYEQYF. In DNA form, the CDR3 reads TGTGCCAGCACCAAGGGGGAATCCTACGAGCAGTACTTC.

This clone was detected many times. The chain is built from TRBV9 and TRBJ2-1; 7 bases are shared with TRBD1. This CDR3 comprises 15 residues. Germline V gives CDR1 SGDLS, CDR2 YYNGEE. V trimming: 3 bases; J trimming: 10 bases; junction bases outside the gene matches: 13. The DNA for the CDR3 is TGTGCCAGCAGCGGAACAGGGGCCAGGGTTTTGGAGCAGTTCTTC. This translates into CASSGTGARVLEQFF.

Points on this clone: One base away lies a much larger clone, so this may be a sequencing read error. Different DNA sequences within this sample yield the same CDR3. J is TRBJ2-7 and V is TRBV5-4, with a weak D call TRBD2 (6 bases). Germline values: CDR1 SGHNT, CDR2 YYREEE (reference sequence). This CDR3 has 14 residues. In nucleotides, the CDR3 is TGTGCCAGCAGCCCGGGAGTCGGGCACTACGAGCGGTACTTC. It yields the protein CASSPGVGHYERYF. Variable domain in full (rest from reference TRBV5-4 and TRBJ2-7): ETGVTQSPTHLIKTRGQQVTLRCSSQSGHNTVSWYQQALGQGPQFIFQYYREEENGRGNFPPRFSGLQFPNYSSELNVNALELDDSALYLCASSPGVGHYERYFGPGTRLTVT.

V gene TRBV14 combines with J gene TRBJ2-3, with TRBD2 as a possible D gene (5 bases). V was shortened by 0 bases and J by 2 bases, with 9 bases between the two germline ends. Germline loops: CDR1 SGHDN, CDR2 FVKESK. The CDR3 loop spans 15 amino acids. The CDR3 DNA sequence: TGTGCCAGCAGCCAAGACCGAGCGGTCACAGATACGCAGTATTTT. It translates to CASSQDRAVTDTQYF.